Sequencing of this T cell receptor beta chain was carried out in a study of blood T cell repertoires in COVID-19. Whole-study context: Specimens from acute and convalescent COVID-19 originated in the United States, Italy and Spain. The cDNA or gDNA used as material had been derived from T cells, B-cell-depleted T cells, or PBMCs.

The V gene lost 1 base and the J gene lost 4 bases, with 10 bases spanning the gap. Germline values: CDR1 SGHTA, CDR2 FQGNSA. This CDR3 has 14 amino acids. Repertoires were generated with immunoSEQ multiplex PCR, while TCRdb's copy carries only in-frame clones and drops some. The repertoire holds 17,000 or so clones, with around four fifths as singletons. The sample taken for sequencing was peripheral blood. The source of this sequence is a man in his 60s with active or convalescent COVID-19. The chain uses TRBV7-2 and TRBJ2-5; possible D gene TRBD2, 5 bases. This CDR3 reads CASSLGGRVETQYF. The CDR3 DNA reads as TGTGCCAGCAGCTTAGGAGGGAGAGTAGAGACCCAGTACTTC.